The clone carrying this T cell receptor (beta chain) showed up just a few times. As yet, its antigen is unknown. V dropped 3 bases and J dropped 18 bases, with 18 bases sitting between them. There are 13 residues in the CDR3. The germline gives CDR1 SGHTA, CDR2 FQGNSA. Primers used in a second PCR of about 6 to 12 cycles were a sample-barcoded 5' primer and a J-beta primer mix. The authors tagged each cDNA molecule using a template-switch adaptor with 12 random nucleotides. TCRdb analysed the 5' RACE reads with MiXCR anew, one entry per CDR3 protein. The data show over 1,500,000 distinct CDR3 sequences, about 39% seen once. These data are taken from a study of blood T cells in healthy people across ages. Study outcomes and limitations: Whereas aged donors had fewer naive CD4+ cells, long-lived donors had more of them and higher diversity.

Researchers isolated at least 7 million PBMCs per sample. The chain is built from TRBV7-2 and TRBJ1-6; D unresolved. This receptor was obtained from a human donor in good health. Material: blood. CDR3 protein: CASSFGPLEAPHF. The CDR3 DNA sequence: TGTGCCAGCAGCTTTGGCCCCTTAGAGGCCCCCCACTTT.